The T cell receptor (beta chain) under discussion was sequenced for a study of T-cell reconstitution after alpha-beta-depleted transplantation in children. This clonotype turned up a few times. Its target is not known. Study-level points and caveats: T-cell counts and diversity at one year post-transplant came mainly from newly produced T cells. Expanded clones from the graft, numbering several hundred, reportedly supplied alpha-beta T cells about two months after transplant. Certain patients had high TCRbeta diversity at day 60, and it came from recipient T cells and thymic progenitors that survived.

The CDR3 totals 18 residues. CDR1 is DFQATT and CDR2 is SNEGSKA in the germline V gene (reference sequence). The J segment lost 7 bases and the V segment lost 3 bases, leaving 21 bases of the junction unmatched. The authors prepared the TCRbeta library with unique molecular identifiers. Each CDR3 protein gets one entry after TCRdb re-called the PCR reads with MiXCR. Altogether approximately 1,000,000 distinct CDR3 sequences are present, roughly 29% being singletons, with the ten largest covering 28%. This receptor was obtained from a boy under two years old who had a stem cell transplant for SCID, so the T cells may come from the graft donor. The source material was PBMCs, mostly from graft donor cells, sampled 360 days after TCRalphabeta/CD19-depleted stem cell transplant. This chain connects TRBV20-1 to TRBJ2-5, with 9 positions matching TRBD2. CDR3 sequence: CSASLGVLAGRMDVTQYF. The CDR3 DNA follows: TGCAGTGCTAGCCTCGGGGTACTAGCGGGCCGTATGGACGTGACCCAGTACTTC.